These 22 T cell receptor beta chains were all obtained from the same sample, sequenced in a study of blood T cells in healthy people across ages. The use of a sample-barcoded 5' primer and a J-beta primer mix characterized a second PCR of roughly 7 to 11 cycles. TCRdb re-derived calls from the 5' RACE reads in MiXCR, one entry per CDR3 protein. This sample yields approximately 810,000 distinct CDR3 sequences, of which around 28% are seen a single time; 15% to 20% belongs to the top ten. What was sequenced was blood. The receptors here all came from a woman of 80 years or more in good health.

On this clonotype itself: This may be a read error, as it is one base from a much larger clone. Likely a read error: the CDR3 ends without its conserved phenylalanine or tryptophan. This chain connects TRBV30 to TRBJ2-4; D ambiguous. Germline CDR1 GTSNPN, CDR2 SVGIG (reference sequence). This CDR3 is 13 amino acids long. V was shortened by 2 bases and J by 0 bases, with 5 bases between the two germline ends. The DNA for the CDR3 is TGTGCCTGGAGTTTGCGAGCCAAAAACATTCAGTACCTC. This gives the protein CAWSLRAKNIQYL.

This clonotype was counted at least ten times. The CDR3 reads CASSERGGAGTHNEQFF. In nucleotides, the CDR3 is TGTGCCAGCAGTGAACGCGGGGGGGCCGGTACGCACAATGAGCAGTTCTTC. V is TRBV2 and J is TRBJ2-1; TRBD2 agrees at 9 bases. The CDR3 length is 17 residues. The germline CDR1 and CDR2 sequences are SNHLY and FYNNEI. V was pared by 2 bases and J by 5 bases, with 10 bases of the junction left unmatched.

With regard to this clonotype: Since a much larger clone is just one base distant, this may be a read error. The V and J genes are TRBV6-6 and TRBJ2-5, with D uncertain. The CDR3 covers 14 residues. Per the germline V gene, CDR1 is MNHNY and CDR2 is SVGAGI (reference sequence). V lost 2 bases and J lost 5, with 12 bases in between. This CDR3 is CASSYQDGRETQYF. CDR3 DNA sequence: TGTGCCAGCAGTTACCAGGACGGTCGGGAGACCCAGTACTTC.

This clonotype turned up a few times. The chain recombines TRBV6-6 with TRBJ2-4, with 12 bases that match TRBD2. Trimming at V came to 6 bases and at J to 4 bases, leaving 13 bases not matched to a gene. Germline-derived CDR1 and CDR2 are MNHNY and SVGAGI (reference sequence). CDR3 length equals 18 residues. The CDR3 spells CASSSPSGGAGSKNIQYF. DNA for the CDR3: TGTGCCAGCAGCTCTCCTAGCGGGGGGGCAGGTTCAAAAAACATTCAGTACTTC.

In this sample, this clonotype turned up many times. The chain joins TRBV5-1 to TRBJ2-5, with TRBD1 identical over 8 bases. Germline lookup yields CDR1 SGHRS and CDR2 YFSETQ. This CDR3 comprises 15 residues. V gave up 0 bases and J gave up 7 bases; unmatched junction bases: 8. The CDR3, as DNA: TGCGCCAGCAGCTTGGCCAGGGGGCGAGACAGGACCCAGTACTTC. Translating it yields CASSLARGRDRTQYF.

The table lists this clonotype with a few counts. One junction end disagrees with the germline gene, perhaps due to a read error. The chain's CDR3 is CVSSIADTQYF. The CDR3 DNA reads as TGTGTCAGCAGTATTGCAGATACGCAGTATTTT. V and J are TRBV12-3 or TRBV12-4 and TRBJ2-3; D not certain. There are 11 residues in the CDR3.

A note on this clonotype: A much larger clone is a single base away; this may be a read error. The chain carries TRBV28 and TRBJ2-3; 11 nucleotides align to TRBD2. Per the germline V gene, CDR1 is MDHEN and CDR2 is SYDVKM. The CDR3 has 15 amino acids. V lost 5 bases, J lost 4 bases, and 5 bases stayed unmatched. The CDR3 DNA reads TGTGCCAGCAGTCTTAGCGGGGGGGTAGCAGATACGCAGTATTTT. Protein product: CASSLSGGVADTQYF.

This clonotype was seen repeatedly, ten times or more. This chain uses TRBV28 with TRBJ2-3; TRBD1 matches at 11 bases. V gave up 5 bases and J gave up 2 bases; unmatched junction bases: 6. CDR3 length: 16 amino acids. Germline CDR1 MDHEN, CDR2 SYDVKM. CDR3 DNA sequence: TGTGCCAGCAGTCCGCGGACAGGGGGCTTCACAGATACGCAGTATTTT. Residues: CASSPRTGGFTDTQYF.

Of note for this clonotype: A much larger clone differs from this one at a single base, so this may be a read error. Here the CDR3 DNA reads TGTGCCAGCACCTCAGGGGGCCTCTACAATGAGCAGTACTTC. It encodes CASTSGGLYNEQYF. This chain uses TRBV3-1 with TRBJ2-7; 8 positions match TRBD1. With 7 bases clipped from V and 7 bases from J, the junction kept 12 bases outside the gene matches. Germline V gene sequence: CDR1 LGHDT, CDR2 YNNKEL (reference sequence). The CDR3 length is 14 residues.

This clonotype was detected a few times. The CDR3 DNA sequence: TGCAGTGCGAGCCGAGACAGGGGGAATCAGCCCCAGCATTTT. Protein sequence: CSASRDRGNQPQHF. The chain joins TRBV20-1 to TRBJ1-5; 9 bases are shared with TRBD1. The trim removed 6 bases at V and 4 bases at J, leaving 7 bases unmatched. The CDR3 is 14 amino acids. Germline lookup yields CDR1 DFQATT and CDR2 SNEGSKA (reference sequence).

V gene TRBV18 combines with J gene TRBJ2-1; 7 bases agree with TRBD1. The CDR3 runs to 12 residues. CDR1 is KGHSH and CDR2 is LQKENI in the germline V gene. J was trimmed by 14 bases and V by 0 bases; bases with no gene match: 4. The CDR3 DNA reads TGTGCCAGCTCACCACCAGAGGGACAGAAGTTCTTC. It specifies CASSPPEGQKFF.

This clonotype has ten or more counts. The chain is built from TRBV12-3 or TRBV12-4 and TRBJ1-2, with unresolved D. The length of the CDR3 is 13 residues. Trimming shortened V by 2 bases and J by 6 bases, and 10 bases separated the two germline ends. The CDR3 loop reads CASSLFGQDGYTF. DNA of the CDR3: TGTGCCAGCAGTTTATTCGGGCAGGATGGCTACACCTTC.

The count of this clonotype is one. One junction end does not reproduce the germline sequence, and a read error may be involved. This chain connects TRBV5-1 to TRBJ2-5, with D uncertain. The germline V gene encodes CDR1 SGHRS and CDR2 YFSETQ. The CDR3 runs 13 residues. The CDR3 reads CASSLGFQEIQYF. In DNA form, the CDR3 reads TGCGCCAGCAGCTTGGGGTTCCAAGAGATCCAGTACTTC.

Many counts were recorded for this clonotype. The chain links TRBV27 to TRBJ2-3; 9 bases line up with TRBD2. Germline-derived CDR1 and CDR2 are MNHEY and SMNVEV (reference sequence). Losses at the gene ends were 5 bases for V and 2 bases for J; bases not matched to a gene: 8. This CDR3 spans 16 amino acids. The CDR3 sequence is CASSQGTSPATDTQYF. CDR3 DNA: TGTGCCAGCAGTCAAGGGACTAGCCCAGCCACAGATACGCAGTATTTT.

This clonotype occurred many times. The CDR3 sequence: CASSLTSRLVGLRETQYF. CDR3 in DNA: TGTGCCAGCAGTTTAACTTCGAGACTAGTCGGTCTGAGGGAGACCCAGTACTTC. The J gene is TRBJ2-5, the V gene TRBV27, with a tentative D call TRBD2 (6 bases). CDR3 size: 18 residues. V was shortened by 2 bases and J by 5 bases, with 24 bases between the two germline ends. Germline lookup yields CDR1 MNHEY and CDR2 SMNVEV (reference sequence).

In this sample, this clonotype turned up many times. The genes are TRBV6-2 or TRBV6-3 and TRBJ2-5; D is unclear. Germline CDR1 is MNHEY and CDR2 is SVGEGT. The CDR3 runs to 13 residues. Trimming removed 1 base from V and 2 bases from J, with 5 bases in between. CDR3 sequence: CASSYYLQETQYF. CDR3 nucleotide sequence: TGTGCCAGCAGTTACTATCTTCAAGAGACCCAGTACTTC.

There are many counts of this clonotype. The V gene is TRBV18, the J gene TRBJ2-5; 8 nucleotides line up with TRBD1. The germline V gene encodes CDR1 KGHSH and CDR2 LQKENI. This CDR3 contains 16 residues. V shed 2 bases and J 1 base; nucleotides not matched to a gene: 6. Here the CDR3 reads CASSPKADRGQETQYF. The CDR3 DNA sequence: TGTGCCAGCTCACCAAAAGCTGACAGGGGCCAAGAGACCCAGTACTTC.

Regarding this clonotype: A read error may be the cause here, since a much bigger clone is one base away. The chain has TRBV7-9 and TRBJ2-7; 9 nucleotides agree with TRBD1. This CDR3 comprises 15 residues. The germline V gene encodes CDR1 SEHNR and CDR2 FQNEAQ (reference sequence). J lost 7 bases, V lost 5 bases, and 12 bases had no gene match. The CDR3 nucleotides are TGTGCCAGCAGCGTGGGACAGGGAAACTACAATGAGCAGTACTTC. Encoded protein: CASSVGQGNYNEQYF.

Of note for this clonotype: At one of its ends the junction is not consistent with the germline gene, which may arise from a read error. The chain links TRBV20-1 to TRBJ2-1; D is undetermined. Germline-derived CDR1 and CDR2 are DFQATT and SNEGSKA (reference sequence). CDR3 length equals 15 residues. The CDR3 spells CSATPGEKVYTEQFF. CDR3 DNA: TGCAGTGCCACCCCGGGTGAGAAAGTCTACACTGAGCAGTTCTTC.

Turning to this clonotype: A read error may be the cause here, since a much bigger clone is one base away. The gene calls are TRBV20-1 and TRBJ2-7; D is perhaps TRBD2 (6 bases). The J call may be in error: the DNA end matches TRBJ2-5 better. This CDR3 contains 15 residues. The germline CDR1 and CDR2 sequences are DFQATT and SNEGSKA (reference sequence). In DNA form, the CDR3 reads TGCAGTACTACTCGGGGAGCTCAGGCGGGGGAGACCCAGTACTTC. Its translation is CSTTRGAQAGETQYF.

This clonotype has just a few counts. This rearrangement joins TRBV6-6 to TRBJ1-1, with D unresolved. Trimming stripped 3 bases from V and 2 bases from J, with 13 bases between. Germline V lookup: CDR1 MNHNY, CDR2 SVGAGI (reference sequence). The CDR3 is 15 amino acids. CDR3 residues: CASSYLGPGNTEAFF. CDR3 coding DNA: TGTGCCAGCAGTTATCTGGGCCCGGGCAACACTGAAGCTTTCTTT.

This chain uses TRBV29-1 with TRBJ1-2; 8 bases align to TRBD1. CDR3 size: 12 residues. The ends lost 7 bases at V and 7 bases at J; junction bases unmatched: 8. CDR1 is SQVTM, CDR2 ANQGSEA, per germline. The chain's CDR3 is CSARQGSSGYTF. In nucleotides, the CDR3 is TGCAGCGCGCGACAGGGGTCGAGTGGCTACACCTTC.